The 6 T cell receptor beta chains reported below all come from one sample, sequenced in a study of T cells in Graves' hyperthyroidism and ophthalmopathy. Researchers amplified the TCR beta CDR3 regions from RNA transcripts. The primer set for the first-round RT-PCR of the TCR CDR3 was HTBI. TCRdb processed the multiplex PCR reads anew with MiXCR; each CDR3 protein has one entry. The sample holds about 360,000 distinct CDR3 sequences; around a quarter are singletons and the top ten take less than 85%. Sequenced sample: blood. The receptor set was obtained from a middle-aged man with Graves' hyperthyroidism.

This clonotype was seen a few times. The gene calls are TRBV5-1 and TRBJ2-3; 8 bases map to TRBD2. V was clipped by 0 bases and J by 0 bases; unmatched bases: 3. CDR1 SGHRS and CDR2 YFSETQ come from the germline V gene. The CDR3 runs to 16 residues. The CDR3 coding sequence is TGCGCCAGCAGCTTGGTGCCGGGAGGGAGCACAGATACGCAGTATTTT. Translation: CASSLVPGGSTDTQYF.

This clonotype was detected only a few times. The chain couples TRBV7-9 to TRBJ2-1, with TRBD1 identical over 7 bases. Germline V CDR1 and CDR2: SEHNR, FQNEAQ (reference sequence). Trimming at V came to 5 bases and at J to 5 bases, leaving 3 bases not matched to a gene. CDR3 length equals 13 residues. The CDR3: CASSRGQNNEQFF. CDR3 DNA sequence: TGTGCCAGCAGCCGGGGACAGAACAATGAGCAGTTCTTC.

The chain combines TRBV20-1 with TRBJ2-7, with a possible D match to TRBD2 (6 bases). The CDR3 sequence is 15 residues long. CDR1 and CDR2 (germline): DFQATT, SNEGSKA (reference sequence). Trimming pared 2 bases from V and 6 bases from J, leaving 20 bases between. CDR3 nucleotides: TGCAGTGCTAGAACCCTCTCGGCGGGGCCCACCGAGCAGTACTTC. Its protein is CSARTLSAGPTEQYF.

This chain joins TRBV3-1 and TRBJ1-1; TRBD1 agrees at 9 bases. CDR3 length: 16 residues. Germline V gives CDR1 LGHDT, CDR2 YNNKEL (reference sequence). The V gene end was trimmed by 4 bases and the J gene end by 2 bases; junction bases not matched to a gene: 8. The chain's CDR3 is CASSLTGGNFNTEAFF. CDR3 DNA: TGTGCCAGCAGCCTAACAGGGGGCAACTTTAACACTGAAGCTTTCTTT. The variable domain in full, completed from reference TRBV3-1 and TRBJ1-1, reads DTAVSQTPKYLVTQMGNDKSIKCEQNLGHDTMYWYKQDSKKFLKIMFSYNNKELIINETVPNRFSPKSPDKAHLNLHINSLELGDSAVYFCASSLTGGNFNTEAFFGQGTRLTVV.

DNA for the CDR3: TGTGCCAGCTCACCTCAAAAGAACAGGGGGCAAGTCTACGAGCAGTACTTC. It encodes CASSPQKNRGQVYEQYF. J is TRBJ2-7 and V is TRBV18; the match to TRBD1 covers 9 bases. V lost 3 bases to trimming and J lost 3 bases; unmatched junction nucleotides: 12. The CDR3 runs to 17 residues. Germline V lookup: CDR1 KGHSH, CDR2 LQKENI.

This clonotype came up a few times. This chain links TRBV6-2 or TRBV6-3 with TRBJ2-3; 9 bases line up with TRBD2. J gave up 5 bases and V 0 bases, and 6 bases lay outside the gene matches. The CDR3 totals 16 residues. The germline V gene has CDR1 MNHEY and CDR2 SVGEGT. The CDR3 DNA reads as TGTGCCAGCAGTTACTCAGGAGCGGGAGGACGAGATACGCAGTATTTT. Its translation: CASSYSGAGGRDTQYF.